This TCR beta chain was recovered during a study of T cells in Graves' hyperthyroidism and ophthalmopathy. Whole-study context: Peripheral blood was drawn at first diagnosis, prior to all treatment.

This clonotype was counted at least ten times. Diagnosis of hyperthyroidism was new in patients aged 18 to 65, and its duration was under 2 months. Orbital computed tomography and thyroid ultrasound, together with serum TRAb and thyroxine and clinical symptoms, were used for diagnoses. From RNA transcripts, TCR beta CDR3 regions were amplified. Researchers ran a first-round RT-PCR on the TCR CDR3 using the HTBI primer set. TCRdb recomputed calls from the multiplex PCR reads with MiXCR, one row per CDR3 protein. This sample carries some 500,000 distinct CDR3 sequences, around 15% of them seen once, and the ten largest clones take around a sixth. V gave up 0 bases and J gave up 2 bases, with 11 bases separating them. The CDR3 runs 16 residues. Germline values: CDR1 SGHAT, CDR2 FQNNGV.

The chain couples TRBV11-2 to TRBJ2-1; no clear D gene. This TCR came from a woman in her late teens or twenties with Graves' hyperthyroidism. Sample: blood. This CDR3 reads CASSLDRGAPYNEQFF. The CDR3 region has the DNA TGTGCCAGCAGCTTAGATCGCGGAGCCCCCTACAATGAGCAGTTCTTC.